Reported below is one TCR beta chain. Its antigen specificity is not known. No base-level quality is on record; no much larger clone is a single base apart. The source of the sample is a study of blood T cell repertoires in COVID-19 (dated by TCRdb to about 2020). Concerning the study at large: Samples covering the acute and convalescent phases of COVID-19 were provided by collaborators in the United States, Italy and Spain. The prospective study material was composed of cDNA or gDNA derived from T cells, B-cell-depleted T cells, or PBMCs. HLA class I and class II types, where available, came from metadata supplied by the sample provider rather than from assay-based typing. The repertoires were released in a freely available public database meant as a resource for research on the immune response to SARS-CoV-2. Deeply sampled blood TCRbeta repertoires from subjects exposed to, actively infected with, or recovered from COVID-19 were included in the dataset. The sample metadata nearly always contained a de-identified subject ID, COVID-19 status, age in years and sex. Samples were obtained from the ongoing ImmuneRACE study (first 160 participants) and from 1,200 or so subjects provided by 6 global collaborators.

The collaborating institutions used their own protocols to collect whole blood in K2EDTA tubes. For TCRbeta analysis, collaborators shipped samples as frozen whole blood, isolated PBMCs, or DNA extracted from either of those sample types. TCRbeta CDR3 regions were amplified from genomic DNA by means of the immunoSEQ Assay, a bias-controlled multiplex PCR. On the study's bioinformatics: Within the assay, amplification of reference gene primers was used to estimate how many nucleated cells each sample contained. To quantify the absolute abundance of each unique TCRbeta CDR3 rearrangement, sequence reads were collapsed and filtered. For each sample, productive Simpson clonality was calculated by taking the square root of Simpson's diversity index across productive rearrangements. TCRdb re-hosts the immuneACCESS table, in-frame sequences only. Its copies lack some clones; in the studies checked, an unresolved V gene accounts for under half of them, and the cause for the rest is not known. That table furnishes V, J and clone size, whereas the DNA furnished D and trimming. For this sample the table gives approximately 41,000 clones, of which around 90% were detected only once. Clones ranked in the top ten supply 1% to 1.5% of the sample.

On the study overall, not on this receptor specifically: The amount of clinical and demographic metadata varied by source and participant and was provided uncurated.

The TCR comes from a woman aged 40 to 49 with acute or convalescent COVID-19. Sequences were obtained from peripheral blood.

For the CDR3, the sequence is CASSPWQGNTEAFF. The DNA sequence is TGTGCCAGCAGCCCCTGGCAGGGGAACACTGAAGCTTTCTTT. Here the chain combines TRBV28 and TRBJ1-1; tentative D gene TRBD1, with 5 bases matching. The germline V gene provides CDR1 MDHEN and CDR2 SYDVKM. The CDR3 runs 14 amino acids, cysteine and phenylalanine included. Only the CDR3 portion is preserved as DNA: 42 bases, with reading frame beginning at the first base. V and J are truncated by 6 bases and 1 base respectively, leaving an intervening sequence of 12 bases.